What follows are 20 T cell receptor beta chains derived from one specimen sequenced in a study of blood T cell repertoires in COVID-19. Data came from immunoSEQ multiplex PCR; TCRdb stores just in-frame clones and leaves some out. Here the sample spans 160,000 or so clones, 79% being singletons. The sample was peripheral blood. These receptors all come from a woman aged 55-70 years with COVID-19, enrolled during active disease.

The V call is TRBV18, the J call TRBJ2-7, with 8 bases that match TRBD2. V gave up 2 bases and J gave up 6 bases; unmatched junction bases: 9. CDR1 and CDR2 (germline): KGHSH, LQKENI. The CDR3 spans 15 residues. CDR3 nucleotides: TGTGCCAGCTCACCAACAGCGGGAGAACGCGGCGAGCAGTACTTC. Its translation is CASSPTAGERGEQYF.

This clone occurred once. One end of the junction fails to match germline, which may point to a read error. Other nucleotide sequences in the sample specify the same CDR3. The chain links TRBV30 to TRBJ1-5, with D possibly TRBD1 on 6 matching bases. The CDR3 is made up of 14 amino acids. The germline V gene has CDR1 GTSNPN and CDR2 SVGIG (reference sequence). The DNA for the CDR3 is TGTGCCTGGAGTGTCGGGACAAACCATCAGCCTCAGCATTTT. This encodes CAWSVGTNHQPQHF. Supplemented by reference TRBV30 and TRBJ1-5, the full variable domain reads SQTIHQWPATLVQPVGSPLSLECTVEGTSNPNLYWYRQAAGRGLQLLFYSVGIGQISSEVPQNLSASRPQDRQFILSSKKLLLSDSGFYLCAWSVGTNHQPQHFGDGTRLSIL.

CDR3 nucleotide sequence: TGTGCCAGCAGCCCTATAACAGGGGGTAATTCACCCCTCCACTTT. Translated: CASSPITGGNSPLHF. This sequence joins TRBV14 and TRBJ1-6; 8 positions match TRBD1. V was pared by 4 bases and J by 6 bases, with 5 bases of the junction left unmatched. Germline CDR1 SGHDN, CDR2 FVKESK. The CDR3 contains 15 residues. The full variable domain, rest sourced from reference TRBV14 and TRBJ1-6, is EAGVTQFPSHSVIEKGQTVTLRCDPISGHDNLYWYRRVMGKEIKFLLHFVKESKQDESGMPNNRFLAERTGGTYSTLKVQPAELEDSGVYFCASSPITGGNSPLHFGNGTRLTVT.

The chain joins TRBV27 to TRBJ1-4, with D perhaps TRBD1 (5 bases). This CDR3 has 16 residues. V was trimmed by 1 base and J by 4 bases, leaving 13 bases between them. CDR1 is MNHEY, CDR2 SMNVEV, per germline (reference sequence). As DNA, the CDR3 is TGTGCCAGCAGTTTATGGAGGGGAAACGGTAATGAAAAACTGTTTTTT. Translated, it gives CASSLWRGNGNEKLFF. Using reference TRBV27 and TRBJ1-4 for the parts outside the CDR3, the full variable domain is EAQVTQNPRYLITVTGKKLTVTCSQNMNHEYMSWYRQDPGLGLRQIYYSMNVEVTDKGDVPEGYKVSRKEKRNFPLILESPSPNQTSLYFCASSLWRGNGNEKLFFGSGTQLSVL.

As regards this clone: The same CDR3 is also encoded by other DNA sequences in this sample. This chain's CDR3 is CASSYSSNYGYTF. CDR3 coding DNA: TGTGCCAGCAGTTATAGCTCTAACTATGGCTACACCTTC. The chain joins TRBV6-5 to TRBJ1-2; D remains ambiguous. V lost 3 bases and J lost 0, with 5 bases in between. In germline, CDR1 is MNHEY, CDR2 SVGAGI. This CDR3 contains 13 residues.

This clone has a handful of counts. V gene TRBV29-1 combines with J gene TRBJ2-7, with D maybe TRBD1 (6 bases). Deletions cut 4 bases from V and 4 bases from J, with 20 bases between. CDR1 and CDR2 from the germline V gene are SQVTM and ANQGSEA. The CDR3 has 15 amino acids. The CDR3 protein is CSVARGMGHGYEQYF. DNA of the CDR3: TGCAGCGTTGCCCGAGGAATGGGACACGGTTACGAGCAGTACTTC.

The count of this clone is one. The CDR3, as DNA: TGTGCCAGCAGCCGCGGACCCGGACTGACGAACACTGAAGCTTTCTTT. Residues: CASSRGPGLTNTEAFF. The genes are TRBV14 and TRBJ1-1; no definite D call. The CDR3 consists of 16 residues. Trimming took 4 bases from V and 1 from J, leaving 16 bases between them. In germline, CDR1 is SGHDN, CDR2 FVKESK.

The J gene is TRBJ2-6, the V gene TRBV5-1; D might be TRBD1 (6 bases). Trimming left V 4 bases short and J 2 bases short, with 13 bases between. From germline, CDR1 is SGHRS and CDR2 YFSETQ. The CDR3 runs to 16 residues. The CDR3 DNA reads TGCGCCAGCAGCGGGCGCGAGGGGGCTGGGGCCAACGTCCTGACTTTC. Translating gives CASSGREGAGANVLTF.

A single count supports this clone. The CDR3 nucleotides read TGTGCCATCAGTGAGGTAGGGGCCGGGAACACTGAAGCTTTCTTT. Protein product: CAISEVGAGNTEAFF. The chain carries TRBV10-3 and TRBJ1-1; D possibly corresponds to TRBD1 (5 bases). The V end lost 2 bases, the J end lost 1 base, and 11 bases lay between the germline ends. Germline V gives CDR1 ENHRY, CDR2 SYGVKD. The CDR3 is 15 amino acids.

The chain employs TRBV3-1 (or the pseudogene TRBV3-2) and TRBJ2-5; D uncertain. Germline V CDR1 and CDR2: LGHDT, YNNKEL (reference sequence). This CDR3 has 13 amino acids. The V gene lost 0 bases and the J gene lost 4 bases, with 6 bases spanning the gap. CDR3: CASSQERRETQYF. The CDR3 DNA follows: TGTGCCAGCAGCCAAGAAAGGAGAGAGACCCAGTACTTC.

The J gene is TRBJ1-3, the V gene TRBV5-6, with D unclear. Germline V lookup: CDR1 SGHDT, CDR2 YYEEEE. With 7 bases removed from V and 9 bases from J, the gap between germline ends came to 17 bases. This CDR3 has 13 residues. This CDR3 is CASGNIIRGTIYF. CDR3 coding DNA: TGTGCCAGCGGGAACATAATACGGGGCACCATATATTTT.

The table lists this clone with a count of one. For the CDR3, the DNA is TGTGCCAGAAAGGGGGCCGGCACCGGGGAGCTGTTTTTT. Translation gives CARKGAGTGELFF. The rearrangement joins TRBV7-2 to TRBJ2-2; 7 nucleotides match TRBD1. The CDR3 length is 13 residues. The V segment lost 9 bases and the J segment 4 bases; nucleotides outside the gene matches: 5. Per the germline V gene, CDR1 is SGHTA and CDR2 is FQGNSA.

The chain combines TRBV28 with TRBJ2-1; 8 bases are a match to TRBD1. Germline V gene sequence: CDR1 MDHEN, CDR2 SYDVKM. CDR3 length equals 17 residues. V shed 3 bases, J shed 4 bases, and the junction held 11 bases outside the gene matches. The CDR3 sequence: CASSFPSGTGPYNEQFF. CDR3 DNA sequence: TGTGCCAGCAGTTTCCCCTCGGGGACAGGACCTTACAATGAGCAGTTCTTC.

This chain links TRBV7-2 with TRBJ2-7; no firm D call. CDR1 SGHTA and CDR2 FQGNSA come from the germline V gene. The CDR3 is 16 amino acids. The germline V and J ends were trimmed by 1 base and 4 bases, with 17 bases remaining between them. The chain's CDR3 is CASSLGANVHLYEQYF. The DNA of the CDR3 is TGTGCCAGCAGCTTAGGGGCCAATGTACACTTATACGAGCAGTACTTC.

The V and J genes are TRBV6-5 and TRBJ2-7; 8 positions match TRBD1. The CDR3 length is 14 residues. Germline V CDR1 and CDR2: MNHEY, SVGAGI. The V and J ends lost 6 bases and 1 base, in that order; junction bases with no gene match: 5. The CDR3 DNA is TGTGCCAGCAGGCGACAGGGGTGGTCCTACGAGCAGTACTTC. This gives the protein CASRRQGWSYEQYF.

The rearrangement joins TRBV7-2 to TRBJ2-5; D is undetermined. The germline CDR1 and CDR2 sequences are SGHTA and FQGNSA. The V end was cut by 5 bases, the J end by 5 bases, with 9 bases between. The CDR3 totals 12 residues. CDR3 sequence (DNA): TGTGCCAGCAGCCTAACCGCGGAGACCCAGTACTTC. Amino acid sequence: CASSLTAETQYF.

DNA for the CDR3: TGCGCCAGCACCTTACAGGGGGCGGAGAATGAGCAGTTCTTC. This gives the protein CASTLQGAENEQFF. The V gene is TRBV5-1, the J gene TRBJ2-1; 9 nucleotides match TRBD1. V gave up 6 bases and J gave up 7 bases; unmatched junction bases: 8. CDR1 and CDR2 (germline): SGHRS, YFSETQ. CDR3 length: 14 amino acids.

The gene calls are TRBV5-1 and TRBJ1-3; D gene uncertain. With 0 bases removed from V and 4 bases from J, the gap between germline ends came to 8 bases. CDR3 length equals 14 residues. Germline V lookup: CDR1 SGHRS, CDR2 YFSETQ. The DNA for the CDR3 is TGCGCCAGCAGCTTGGACGGGGTCGGAAACACCATATATTTT. This gives the protein CASSLDGVGNTIYF.

This rearrangement joins TRBV28 to TRBJ2-7; TRBD1 might be the D (6 bases). The CDR3 is 13 amino acids. CDR1 and CDR2 from the germline V gene are MDHEN and SYDVKM. V lost 5 bases and J 3 bases, leaving 11 bases between the germline ends. CDR3: CASSLLTGYEQYV. The CDR3 DNA is TGTGCCAGCAGTCTTCTGACAGGCTACGAGCAGTACGTC.

The sample holds many counts of this clone. The chain carries TRBV6-6 and TRBJ2-6, with D maybe TRBD1 (5 bases). V lost 5 bases and J lost 0, with 17 bases in between. CDR1 and CDR2 (germline): MNHNY, SVGAGI (reference sequence). The length of the CDR3 is 18 residues. Here the CDR3 DNA reads TGTGCCAGCAGTCACCGGACAAGGGCAAGCTCTGGGGCCAACGTCCTGACTTTC. Its translation: CASSHRTRASSGANVLTF.